The rows below give T cell receptor beta chains drawn from one sample of a study of blood T cell repertoires in COVID-19. Sequencing used immunoSEQ multiplex PCR; TCRdb keeps in-frame clones, though not all of them. This sample has under 300,000 clones, with 88% found just once. Sequences were obtained from PBMCs or T cells enriched from blood (not recorded which). These receptors were taken from a woman aged 60 to 75 in a cohort exposed to, infected with or recovered from COVID-19 (not recorded which). Each CDR3 is given with its conserved first and last residue. The D gene is left open where the match is weak. The size field is filled for only some rows; it gives once, few, many or a size class.

TRBJ2-5	TRBD2	TRBV9	-	CASSSAGTKQETQYF	TGTGCCAGCAGCTCCGCCGGGACTAAACAAGAGACCCAGTACTTC
TRBJ2-1	TRBD2	TRBV5-1	-	CASSDQAGGSYNEQFF	TGCGCCAGCAGCGATCAAGCGGGAGGATCGTACAATGAGCAGTTCTTC
TRBJ1-4	-	TRBV5-1	-	CASSFASTAVNEKLFF	TGCGCCAGCAGCTTCGCCTCGACGGCGGTTAATGAAAAACTGTTTTTT
TRBJ2-4	-	TRBV2	-	CASSSGRLAKNIQYF	TGTGCCAGCAGTTCGGGGAGGCTAGCCAAAAACATTCAGTACTTC
TRBJ2-5	TRBD2	TRBV25-1	-	CASSESGRSSGRAETQYF	TGTGCCAGCAGTGAGTCCGGGAGGTCGAGCGGGAGGGCAGAGACCCAGTACTTC
TRBJ1-4	TRBD1	TRBV27	-	CASSSTGTGEGELFF	TGTGCCAGCAGTTCCACCGGGACAGGGGAAGGAGAACTGTTTTTT
TRBJ2-1	TRBD2	TRBV15	-	CATSRASGDYNEQFF	TGTGCCACCAGCAGAGCTAGCGGGGACTACAATGAGCAGTTCTTC
TRBJ1-1	-	TRBV5-1	once	CASSLDRDRTEAFF	TGCGCCAGCAGCTTGGACAGGGATAGAACTGAAGCTTTCTTT
TRBJ1-6	TRBD1	TRBV5-1	-	CASSQRTGASSYNSPLHF	TGCGCCAGCAGCCAACGCACAGGGGCGAGCTCCTATAATTCACCCCTCCACTTT
TRBJ1-2	-	TRBV5-4	once	CASSFGRDNYGYTF	TGTGCCAGCAGCTTCGGACGGGATAACTATGGCTACACCTTC
TRBJ2-3	TRBD2	TRBV9	-	CASSSPTSGGTDTQYF	TGTGCCAGCAGCTCTCCGACTAGCGGGGGCACAGATACGCAGTATTTT
TRBJ1-5	-	TRBV11-2	-	CASALVGGGQPQHF	TGTGCCAGCGCCTTAGTTGGGGGCGGGCAGCCCCAGCATTTT
TRBJ2-3	TRBD2	TRBV5-1	-	CASRRSGSGADTQYF	TGCGCCAGCAGGCGGAGCGGGAGTGGGGCAGATACGCAGTATTTT
TRBJ1-2	-	TRBV6-5	-	CATREYGYTF	TGTGCCACCCGGGAGTATGGCTACACCTTC
TRBJ2-6	-	TRBV3-1/TRBV3-2	-	CASSQIFGRDSGANVLTF	TGTGCCAGCAGCCAGATATTCGGCAGGGACTCTGGGGCCAACGTCCTGACTTTC
TRBJ1-2	-	TRBV6-4	once	CASSVVYGYGYTF	TGTGCCAGCAGTGTAGTGTACGGCTATGGCTACACCTTC
TRBJ2-3	-	TRBV5-1	-	CASSPGWGEKSPDTQYF	TGCGCCAGCAGCCCGGGATGGGGGGAAAAATCTCCAGATACGCAGTATTTT
TRBJ1-2	TRBD1	TRBV9	-	CASSAQGVGGYTF	TGTGCCAGCAGCGCACAGGGGGTAGGCGGCTACACCTTC
TRBJ2-7	TRBD1	TRBV10-3	-	CAISESGGKTYEQYF	TGTGCCATCAGTGAGTCAGGGGGCAAAACCTACGAGCAGTACTTC
TRBJ2-7	TRBD1	TRBV7-2	-	CASSRGQGTYEQYF	TGTGCCAGCAGCCGGGGACAGGGTACCTACGAGCAGTACTTC
TRBJ1-5	-	TRBV27	-	CASSPLQGSNQPQHF	TGTGCCAGCAGTCCGCTACAGGGCAGCAATCAGCCCCAGCATTTT
TRBJ1-6	-	TRBV5-6	-	CASSGRGSSYNSPLHF	TGTGCCAGCAGTGGGAGGGGGAGCTCCTATAATTCACCCCTCCACTTT
TRBJ1-3	-	TRBV30	-	CAWSVKGFRNTIYF	TGTGCCTGGAGTGTAAAGGGGTTTCGAAACACCATATATTTT
TRBJ2-3	TRBD2	TRBV30	once	CAWSVRLGTSGGRYRSTDTQYF	TGTGCCTGGAGTGTACGGTTGGGGACTAGCGGGGGACGTTACCGAAGCACAGATACGCAGTATTTT
TRBJ2-6	-	TRBV5-7	-	CASRALLQSRANVLTF	TGTGCCAGCAGAGCGCTTCTTCAAAGTCGGGCCAACGTCCTGACTTTC
TRBJ1-5	-	TRBV27	-	CASSPGPGEGNQPQHF	TGTGCCAGCAGCCCAGGGCCGGGAGAGGGGAATCAGCCCCAGCATTTT
TRBJ2-1	TRBD2	TRBV27	-	CASSRQGTSGSNEQFF	TGTGCCAGCAGCCGACAGGGGACTAGCGGGAGTAATGAGCAGTTCTTC
TRBJ2-1	-	TRBV12-2	-	CASRPFAGGTYNEQFF	-
TRBJ2-1	-	TRBV5-4	-	CASSIDNNEQFF	TGTGCCAGCAGCATCGACAACAATGAGCAGTTCTTC
TRBJ2-2	-	TRBV28	-	CASQGGLGTGELFF	TGTGCCAGTCAGGGGGGTTTAGGCACCGGGGAGCTGTTTTTT
TRBJ2-4	-	TRBV10-1	-	CASSAGGPAFKNIQYF	TGCGCCAGCAGTGCTGGGGGCCCTGCCTTCAAAAACATTCAGTACTTC
TRBJ2-7	-	TRBV7-9	few	CASRKVDGGLSYEQYF	TGTGCCAGCAGGAAAGTCGACGGAGGCCTCTCCTACGAGCAGTACTTC
TRBJ2-7	TRBD2	TRBV7-6	once	CASSLSAGVSPNEQYF	TGTGCCAGCAGCTTATCCGCGGGAGTTAGCCCCAACGAGCAGTACTTC
TRBJ1-6	-	TRBV7-2	-	CASSLSPLGSLINSPLHF	TGTGCCAGCAGCTTGAGCCCTTTGGGGAGTTTAATCAATTCACCCCTCCACTTT
TRBJ2-3	TRBD2	TRBV27	-	CASSLSGLAGVDTQYF	TGTGCCAGCAGTTTATCGGGACTAGCGGGAGTAGATACGCAGTATTTT
TRBJ2-7	-	TRBV27	-	CASSLSAGSYEQYF	TGTGCCAGCAGTTTATCGGCAGGTTCCTACGAGCAGTACTTC
TRBJ1-4	TRBD1	TRBV4-3	-	CASAGGQGAFNEKLFF	TGCGCCAGCGCCGGGGGACAGGGAGCTTTTAATGAAAAACTGTTTTTT
TRBJ2-7	-	TRBV5-1	-	CASSPGGLLYEQYF	TGCGCCAGCAGCCCAGGAGGGTTACTCTACGAGCAGTACTTC
TRBJ2-7	TRBD2	TRBV27	-	CAKGVAGVHYEQYF	TGTGCCAAGGGAGTAGCGGGAGTCCACTACGAGCAGTACTTC
TRBJ1-4	-	TRBV28	-	CASSPPRVSEKLFF	TGTGCCAGCAGTCCCCCCAGGGTTTCCGAAAAACTGTTTTTT